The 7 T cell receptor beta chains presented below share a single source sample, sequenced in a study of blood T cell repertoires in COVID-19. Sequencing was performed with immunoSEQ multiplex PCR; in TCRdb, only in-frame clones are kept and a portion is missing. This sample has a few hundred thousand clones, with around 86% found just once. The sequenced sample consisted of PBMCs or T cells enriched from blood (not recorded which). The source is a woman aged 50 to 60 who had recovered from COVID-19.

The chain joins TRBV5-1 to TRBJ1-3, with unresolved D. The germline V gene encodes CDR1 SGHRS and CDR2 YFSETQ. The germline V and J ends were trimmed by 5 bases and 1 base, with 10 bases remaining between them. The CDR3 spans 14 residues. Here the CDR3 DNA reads TGCGCCAGCAGGGCAGGAATATCTGGAAACACCATATATTTT. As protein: CASRAGISGNTIYF.

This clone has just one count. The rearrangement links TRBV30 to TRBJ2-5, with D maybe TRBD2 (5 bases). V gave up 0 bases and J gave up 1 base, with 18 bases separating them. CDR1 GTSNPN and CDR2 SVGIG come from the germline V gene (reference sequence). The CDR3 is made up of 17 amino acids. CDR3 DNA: TGTGCCTGGAGTGTATCCCGGACTCCCGGGGTCCAAGAGACCCAGTACTTC. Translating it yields CAWSVSRTPGVQETQYF.

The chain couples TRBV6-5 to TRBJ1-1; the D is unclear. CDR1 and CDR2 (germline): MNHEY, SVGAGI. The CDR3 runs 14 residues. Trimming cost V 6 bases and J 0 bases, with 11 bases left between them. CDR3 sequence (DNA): TGTGCCAGCAGCACTCGGAGGGTGAACACTGAAGCTTTCTTT. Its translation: CASSTRRVNTEAFF.

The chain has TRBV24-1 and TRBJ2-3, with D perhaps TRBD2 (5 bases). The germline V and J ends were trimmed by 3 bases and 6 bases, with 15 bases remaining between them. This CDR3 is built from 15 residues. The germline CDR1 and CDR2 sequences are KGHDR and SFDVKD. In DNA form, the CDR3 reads TGTGCCACCAGTGATATGGGCCGGGGATCGGATACGCAGTATTTT. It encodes CATSDMGRGSDTQYF.

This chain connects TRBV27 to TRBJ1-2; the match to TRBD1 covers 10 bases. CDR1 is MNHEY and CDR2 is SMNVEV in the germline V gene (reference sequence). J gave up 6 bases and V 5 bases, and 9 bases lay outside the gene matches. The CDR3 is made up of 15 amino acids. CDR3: CASSDLTGGGDGYTF. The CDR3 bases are TGTGCCAGCAGTGACCTGACAGGGGGCGGTGATGGCTACACCTTC.

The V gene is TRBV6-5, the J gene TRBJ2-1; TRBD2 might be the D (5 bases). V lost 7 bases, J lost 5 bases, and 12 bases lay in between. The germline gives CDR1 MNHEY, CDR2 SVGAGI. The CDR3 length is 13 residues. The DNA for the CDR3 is TGTGCCAGCACCCGGACTGGAAACAATGAGCAGTTCTTC. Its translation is CASTRTGNNEQFF.

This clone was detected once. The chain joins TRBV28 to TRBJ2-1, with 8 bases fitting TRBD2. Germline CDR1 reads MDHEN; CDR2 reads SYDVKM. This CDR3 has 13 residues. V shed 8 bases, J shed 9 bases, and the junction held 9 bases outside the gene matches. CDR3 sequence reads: CASGTGGAIEQFF. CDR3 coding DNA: TGTGCCAGCGGGACGGGGGGGGCGATTGAGCAGTTCTTC.